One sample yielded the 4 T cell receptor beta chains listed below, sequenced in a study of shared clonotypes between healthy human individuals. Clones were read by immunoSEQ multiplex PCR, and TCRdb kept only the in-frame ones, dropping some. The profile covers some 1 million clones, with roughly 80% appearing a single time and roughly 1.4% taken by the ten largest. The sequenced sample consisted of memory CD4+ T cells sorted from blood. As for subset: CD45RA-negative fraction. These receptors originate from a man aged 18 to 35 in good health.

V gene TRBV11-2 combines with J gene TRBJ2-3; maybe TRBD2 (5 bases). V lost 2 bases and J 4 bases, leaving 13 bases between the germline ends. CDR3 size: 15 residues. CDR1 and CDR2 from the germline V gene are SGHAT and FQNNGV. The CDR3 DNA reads TGTGCCAGCAGCTTACGGGGAAAACCCGCAGATACGCAGTATTTT. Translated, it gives CASSLRGKPADTQYF.

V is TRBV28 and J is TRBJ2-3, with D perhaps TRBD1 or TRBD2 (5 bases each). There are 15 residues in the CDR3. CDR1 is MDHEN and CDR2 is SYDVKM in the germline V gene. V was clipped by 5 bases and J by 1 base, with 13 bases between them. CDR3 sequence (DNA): TGTGCCAGCAGTGCCTACCGGGACCGCACAGATACGCAGTATTTT. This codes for CASSAYRDRTDTQYF.

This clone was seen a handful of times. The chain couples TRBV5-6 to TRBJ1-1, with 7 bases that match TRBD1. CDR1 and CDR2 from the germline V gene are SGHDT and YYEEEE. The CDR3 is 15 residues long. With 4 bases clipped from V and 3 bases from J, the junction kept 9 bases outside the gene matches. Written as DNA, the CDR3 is TGTGCCAGCAGCGCCGGGGACAGCCGATACACTGAAGCTTTCTTT. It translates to CASSAGDSRYTEAFF. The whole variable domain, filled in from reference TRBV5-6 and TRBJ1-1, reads DAGVTQSPTHLIKTRGQQVTLRCSPKSGHDTVSWYQQALGQGPQFIFQYYEEEERQRGNFPDRFSGHQFPNYSSELNVNALLLGDSALYLCASSAGDSRYTEAFFGQGTRLTVV.

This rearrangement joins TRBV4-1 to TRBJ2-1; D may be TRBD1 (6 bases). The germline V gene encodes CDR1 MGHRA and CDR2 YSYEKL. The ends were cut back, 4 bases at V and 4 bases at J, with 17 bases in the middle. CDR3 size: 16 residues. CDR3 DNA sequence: TGCGCCAGCAGCCTCTCTCAGGGGCAGGGGTACAATGAGCAGTTCTTC. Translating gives CASSLSQGQGYNEQFF.